Listed here are 19 T cell receptor beta chains from one sample, sequenced in a study of neurological immune-mediated disorders. TCRdb fed the 5' RACE reads into MiXCR, producing one record per CDR3 protein. The table records under 80,000 distinct CDR3 sequences, about 4.2% of them present only once. Source material: PBMCs. The receptors were gathered from a man under 40 with multiple sclerosis.

This clonotype has just a few counts. A much bigger clone sits one base away, suggesting this may be a read error. The gene calls are TRBV5-1 and TRBJ2-1; D could derive from TRBD1 or TRBD2 (6 bases each). The CDR3 spans 15 residues. The germline gives CDR1 SGHRS, CDR2 YFSETQ. V was clipped by 2 bases and J by 4 bases, with 13 bases between them. The CDR3: CASSFTGGKYNEQFF. The CDR3 coding sequence is TGCGCCAGCAGCTTTACCGGGGGCAAATACAATGAGCAGTTCTTC.

This clonotype has ten or more counts. The CDR3 nucleotides read TGCAGTGCGGTCGTGGGGGGCCGCACAGATACGCAGTATTTT. Its translation: CSAVVGGRTDTQYF. The chain links TRBV20-1 to TRBJ2-3, with D perhaps given as TRBD1 or TRBD2 (6 bases each). The CDR3 is 14 amino acids. V lost 6 bases and J 1 base, leaving 14 bases between the germline ends. The germline CDR1 and CDR2 sequences are DFQATT and SNEGSKA (reference sequence).

This clonotype was recorded at least ten times. The genes are TRBV20-1 and TRBJ2-3; 7 bases agree with TRBD2. CDR3 size: 14 residues. V lost 5 bases to trimming and J lost 0 bases; unmatched junction nucleotides: 5. In germline, CDR1 is DFQATT, CDR2 SNEGSKA (reference sequence). The chain's CDR3 is CSARLADSTDTQYF. The CDR3 DNA sequence: TGCAGTGCTCGGCTAGCGGATAGCACAGATACGCAGTATTTT.

This clonotype was seen at least ten times. The CDR3 loop reads CASSIIVSTDTQYF. The DNA of the CDR3 is TGTGCCAGCAGTATAATTGTTAGCACAGATACGCAGTATTTT. V and J are TRBV7-2 and TRBJ2-3; D is unclear. CDR1 is SGHTA, CDR2 FQGNSA, per germline. The CDR3 covers 14 residues. The V gene lost 6 bases and the J gene lost 0 bases, with 10 bases spanning the gap.

This clonotype was observed many times. J is TRBJ2-7 and V is TRBV5-1; 8 bases align to TRBD1. The ends lost 2 bases at V and 5 bases at J; junction bases unmatched: 9. Germline V gene data show CDR1 as SGHRS and CDR2 as YFSETQ. There are 15 residues in the CDR3. This CDR3 reads CASSFYGQGVHEQYF. CDR3 in DNA: TGCGCCAGCAGCTTCTATGGACAGGGCGTCCACGAGCAGTACTTC.

This clonotype was counted at least ten times. The chain links TRBV7-2 to TRBJ2-5; D may be TRBD2 (7 bases). CDR3 length equals 16 residues. Trimming left V 3 bases short and J 4 bases short, with 18 bases between. The V gene's germline CDR1 is SGHTA and CDR2 FQGNSA. As DNA, the CDR3 is TGTGCCAGCAGCTTCGGTCGGGGGGCGCAGAGAGAGACCCAGTACTTC. Translation gives CASSFGRGAQRETQYF.

This clonotype was seen more than once but under ten times. The genes are TRBV5-1 and TRBJ1-5; TRBD1 is a possible D gene (5 bases). This CDR3 contains 19 residues. CDR1 and CDR2 from the germline V gene are SGHRS and YFSETQ. V was pared by 0 bases and J by 0 bases, with 19 bases between. The CDR3 loop is CASSLALPYRWGSNQPQHF. CDR3 nucleotides: TGCGCCAGCAGCTTGGCCCTACCTTACAGGTGGGGTAGCAATCAGCCCCAGCATTTT.

This clonotype was observed many times. The chain recombines TRBV7-3 with TRBJ1-1, with no clear D. Germline V gene lookup returns CDR1 SGHTA and CDR2 FQGTGA. V was shortened by 6 bases and J by 0 bases, with 8 bases between the two germline ends. The CDR3 totals 13 residues. This chain's CDR3 is CASRADLNTEAFF. CDR3 coding DNA: TGTGCCAGCAGGGCGGACCTGAACACTGAAGCTTTCTTT.

In its sample, this clonotype was seen many times. The chain carries TRBV11-2 and TRBJ2-2, with 7 bases lining up with TRBD2. This CDR3 region has 15 residues. With 3 bases clipped from V and 8 bases from J, the junction kept 9 bases outside the gene matches. CDR1 SGHAT and CDR2 FQNNGV come from the germline V gene. Here the CDR3 reads CASSLGGMGAGELFF. The CDR3 bases are TGTGCCAGCAGCTTGGGAGGGATGGGAGCGGGGGAGCTGTTTTTT.

This clonotype was observed a few times. The V and J genes are TRBV20-1 and TRBJ1-4; D might be TRBD1 (5 bases). Trimming left V 0 bases short and J 8 bases short, with 19 bases between. The CDR3 runs to 16 residues. Germline V CDR1 and CDR2: DFQATT, SNEGSKA (reference sequence). DNA for the CDR3: TGCAGTGCTAGAGAGACCCTGGGACGGGGGTTCGAAAAACTGTTTTTT. Translation gives CSARETLGRGFEKLFF.

This clonotype was seen at least ten times. The V gene is TRBV6-2 or TRBV6-3, the J gene TRBJ2-2; D may correspond to TRBD1 or TRBD2 (7 bases each). Germline CDR1 and CDR2: MNHEY and SVGEGT. This CDR3 contains 15 residues. Trimming left V 6 bases short and J 4 bases short, with 15 bases between. The CDR3 spells CASSRGGLVTGELFF. For the CDR3, the DNA is TGTGCCAGCAGCAGGGGGGGCCTCGTCACCGGGGAGCTGTTTTTT.

V is TRBV10-3 and J is TRBJ1-2; unclear D gene. V was shortened by 5 bases and J by 8 bases, with 18 bases between the two germline ends. The CDR3 consists of 14 residues. Germline V CDR1 and CDR2: ENHRY, SYGVKD. In DNA, the CDR3 is TGTGCCATCAGTCAACCTCAGAAGGATTTCGGCTACACCTTC. This translates into CAISQPQKDFGYTF.

V gene TRBV11-2 combines with J gene TRBJ2-3; no clear D. This CDR3 is built from 14 residues. The germline CDR1 and CDR2 sequences are SGHAT and FQNNGV. V was trimmed by 4 bases and J by 4 bases, leaving 12 bases between them. For the CDR3, the DNA is TGTGCCAGCAGCTCCAGACCGTCTCCAGATACGCAGTATTTT. Protein product: CASSSRPSPDTQYF.

This clonotype was recorded many times. The gene calls are TRBV12-3 or TRBV12-4 and TRBJ2-5, with D possibly TRBD2 on 6 matching bases. Trimming shortened V by 5 bases and J by 6 bases, and 13 bases separated the two germline ends. The CDR3 sequence is 13 residues long. CDR3 nucleotide sequence: TGTGCCAGCAGTGGTACGGGGGAACAGACCCAGTACTTC. Translated, it gives CASSGTGEQTQYF.

This clonotype was observed a few times. The chain uses TRBV12-3 or TRBV12-4 and TRBJ2-3; D unresolved. V lost 6 bases, J lost 0 bases, and 7 bases lay in between. This CDR3 has 13 amino acids. The CDR3 DNA reads as TGTGCCAGCAGAAGGGAAAGCACAGATACGCAGTATTTT. Its protein is CASRRESTDTQYF.

This clonotype has ten or more counts. The DNA for the CDR3 is TGCAGTGCTAGCGAACTCCGGGGTAGCACAGATACGCAGTATTTT. It codes for CSASELRGSTDTQYF. J is TRBJ2-3 and V is TRBV20-1; D is perhaps TRBD2 (5 bases). V lost 3 bases to trimming and J lost 0 bases, with 13 bases between them. The CDR3 covers 15 residues. Germline CDR1 is DFQATT and CDR2 is SNEGSKA (reference sequence).

The chain carries TRBV14 and TRBJ2-7; possibly TRBD2 for D (6 bases). With 3 bases removed from V and 2 bases from J, the gap between germline ends came to 11 bases. This CDR3 region has 14 residues. Per the germline V gene, CDR1 is SGHDN and CDR2 is FVKESK. DNA for the CDR3: TGTGCCAGCAGCCACCGACTAGTTCCCTACGAGCAGTACTTC. It is translated as CASSHRLVPYEQYF.

This clonotype has at least ten counts. This chain joins TRBV20-1 and TRBJ1-2, with a possible D match to TRBD1 (5 bases). V lost 4 bases to trimming and J lost 2 bases, with 8 bases between them. The CDR3 extends over 12 amino acids. Germline V gene lookup returns CDR1 DFQATT and CDR2 SNEGSKA (reference sequence). CDR3 sequence: CSATGGNYGYTF. As DNA, the CDR3 is TGCAGTGCTACGGGGGGGAACTATGGCTACACCTTC.

This clonotype was observed many times. The rearrangement joins TRBV7-6 to TRBJ2-3; 9 bases are a match to TRBD2. CDR1 and CDR2 from the germline V gene are SGHVS and FNYEAQ. J lost 4 bases, V lost 0 bases, and 2 bases had no gene match. The CDR3 runs 15 residues. CDR3 protein: CASSLALAGADTQYF. CDR3 nucleotide sequence: TGTGCCAGCAGCTTAGCGTTAGCGGGGGCAGATACGCAGTATTTT.